These 6 T cell receptor beta chains were all obtained from the same sample, sequenced in a study of CD8+CD57+ T cells in acquired aplastic anemia. In patients chosen for sequencing, flow cytometry had shown CD8+CD57+ cell expansion. TCR beta VDJ and CDR3 were profiled, and genomic DNA was the template. In TCRdb, the reads were re-called with MiXCR into one record per CDR3 protein. The sample shows 180,000 or so distinct CDR3 sequences, approximately 48% of them seen only once. Sequencing used sorted CD4+, CD8+, or CD8+CD57+ T cells (not recorded which) from PBMCs. These receptors came from a human donor with aplastic anemia.

The chain uses TRBV7-6 and TRBJ1-1; D is ambiguous. CDR1 is SGHVS and CDR2 is FNYEAQ in the germline V gene. V lost 0 bases and J lost 3, with 14 bases in between. The CDR3 is 16 amino acids. Here the CDR3 DNA reads TGTGCCAGCAGCTTAGCGGGCAGCCTAGGTTACACTGAAGCTTTCTTT. This sequence encodes CASSLAGSLGYTEAFF.

This clonotype has at least ten counts. V and J are TRBV6-1 and TRBJ1-6; the D is unclear. This CDR3 has 16 residues. Germline-derived CDR1 and CDR2 are MNHNS and SASEGT. Trimming shortened V by 6 bases and J by 0 bases, and 12 bases separated the two germline ends. The chain's CDR3 is CASSLSHSSYNSPLHF. CDR3 DNA: TGTGCCAGCAGCCTTTCCCATAGCTCCTATAATTCACCCCTCCACTTT.

In its sample, this clonotype was seen many times. This chain's CDR3 is CSAPDSLANYGYTF. The CDR3, as DNA: TGCAGTGCACCGGACAGTCTCGCTAACTATGGCTACACCTTC. The chain employs TRBV20-1 and TRBJ1-2; D is possibly TRBD1 (6 bases). The CDR3 extends over 14 amino acids. Germline V gene data show CDR1 as DFQATT and CDR2 as SNEGSKA (reference sequence). V lost 6 bases and J lost 0, with 14 bases in between.

The chain carries TRBV7-2 and TRBJ2-7; D remains unclear. Trimming pared 5 bases from V and 6 bases from J, leaving 20 bases between. This CDR3 spans 15 amino acids. Germline V lookup: CDR1 SGHTA, CDR2 FQGNSA. CDR3 residues: CASSPHHGSGGEQYF. CDR3 in DNA: TGTGCCAGCAGCCCGCACCACGGTAGTGGCGGCGAGCAGTACTTC. Combining the CDR3 with reference TRBV7-2 and TRBJ2-7 gives the whole variable domain GAGVSQSPSNKVTEKGKDVELRCDPISGHTALYWYRQSLGQGLEFLIYFQGNSAPDKSGLPSDRFSAERTGGSVSTLTIQRTQQEDSAVYLCASSPHHGSGGEQYFGPGTRLTVT.

This chain connects TRBV24-1 to TRBJ2-3; the D is unclear. The V gene lost 1 base and the J gene lost 1 base, with 5 bases spanning the gap. The CDR3 length is 14 residues. Germline values: CDR1 KGHDR, CDR2 SFDVKD. The CDR3 here is CATSDLPRTDTQYF. The CDR3 DNA follows: TGTGCCACCAGTGATTTACCACGCACAGATACGCAGTATTTT.

V gene TRBV2 combines with J gene TRBJ1-6, with TRBD1 as a possible D gene (5 bases). The V end lost 9 bases, the J end lost 6 bases, and 12 bases lay between the germline ends. Germline CDR1 reads SNHLY; CDR2 reads FYNNEI. CDR3 length: 13 amino acids. The CDR3 DNA reads as TGTGCCAGTCATGACAGAGTTAATTCACCCCTCCACTTT. Translated, it gives CASHDRVNSPLHF.